This T cell receptor beta chain was retrieved from a study of T cell responses to AZD1222 COVID-19 vaccine. Turning to this clone: Its antigen remains unidentified.

Notes on the study in general: Recipients of two AZD1222 doses showed rising Spike-specific TCR breadth and depth.

TCRdb's copy holds only in-frame clones and misses some; the assay was immunoSEQ multiplex PCR. The sample carries some 100,000 clones, approximately 87% recorded once. The sequence was collected from an adult in good health. The input for sequencing was peripheral blood, taken on day 0 of AZD1222 vaccination.

CDR3 DNA: TGTGCCAGCAGCATCTACAGGGGAGCAACTAATGAAAAACTGTTTTTT. The encoded protein is CASSIYRGATNEKLFF. The chain uses TRBV7-2 and TRBJ1-4; 7 nucleotides line up with TRBD1. Germline V gene sequence: CDR1 SGHTA, CDR2 FQGNSA. CDR3 length: 16 residues. V shed 5 bases and J 0 bases; nucleotides not matched to a gene: 6.